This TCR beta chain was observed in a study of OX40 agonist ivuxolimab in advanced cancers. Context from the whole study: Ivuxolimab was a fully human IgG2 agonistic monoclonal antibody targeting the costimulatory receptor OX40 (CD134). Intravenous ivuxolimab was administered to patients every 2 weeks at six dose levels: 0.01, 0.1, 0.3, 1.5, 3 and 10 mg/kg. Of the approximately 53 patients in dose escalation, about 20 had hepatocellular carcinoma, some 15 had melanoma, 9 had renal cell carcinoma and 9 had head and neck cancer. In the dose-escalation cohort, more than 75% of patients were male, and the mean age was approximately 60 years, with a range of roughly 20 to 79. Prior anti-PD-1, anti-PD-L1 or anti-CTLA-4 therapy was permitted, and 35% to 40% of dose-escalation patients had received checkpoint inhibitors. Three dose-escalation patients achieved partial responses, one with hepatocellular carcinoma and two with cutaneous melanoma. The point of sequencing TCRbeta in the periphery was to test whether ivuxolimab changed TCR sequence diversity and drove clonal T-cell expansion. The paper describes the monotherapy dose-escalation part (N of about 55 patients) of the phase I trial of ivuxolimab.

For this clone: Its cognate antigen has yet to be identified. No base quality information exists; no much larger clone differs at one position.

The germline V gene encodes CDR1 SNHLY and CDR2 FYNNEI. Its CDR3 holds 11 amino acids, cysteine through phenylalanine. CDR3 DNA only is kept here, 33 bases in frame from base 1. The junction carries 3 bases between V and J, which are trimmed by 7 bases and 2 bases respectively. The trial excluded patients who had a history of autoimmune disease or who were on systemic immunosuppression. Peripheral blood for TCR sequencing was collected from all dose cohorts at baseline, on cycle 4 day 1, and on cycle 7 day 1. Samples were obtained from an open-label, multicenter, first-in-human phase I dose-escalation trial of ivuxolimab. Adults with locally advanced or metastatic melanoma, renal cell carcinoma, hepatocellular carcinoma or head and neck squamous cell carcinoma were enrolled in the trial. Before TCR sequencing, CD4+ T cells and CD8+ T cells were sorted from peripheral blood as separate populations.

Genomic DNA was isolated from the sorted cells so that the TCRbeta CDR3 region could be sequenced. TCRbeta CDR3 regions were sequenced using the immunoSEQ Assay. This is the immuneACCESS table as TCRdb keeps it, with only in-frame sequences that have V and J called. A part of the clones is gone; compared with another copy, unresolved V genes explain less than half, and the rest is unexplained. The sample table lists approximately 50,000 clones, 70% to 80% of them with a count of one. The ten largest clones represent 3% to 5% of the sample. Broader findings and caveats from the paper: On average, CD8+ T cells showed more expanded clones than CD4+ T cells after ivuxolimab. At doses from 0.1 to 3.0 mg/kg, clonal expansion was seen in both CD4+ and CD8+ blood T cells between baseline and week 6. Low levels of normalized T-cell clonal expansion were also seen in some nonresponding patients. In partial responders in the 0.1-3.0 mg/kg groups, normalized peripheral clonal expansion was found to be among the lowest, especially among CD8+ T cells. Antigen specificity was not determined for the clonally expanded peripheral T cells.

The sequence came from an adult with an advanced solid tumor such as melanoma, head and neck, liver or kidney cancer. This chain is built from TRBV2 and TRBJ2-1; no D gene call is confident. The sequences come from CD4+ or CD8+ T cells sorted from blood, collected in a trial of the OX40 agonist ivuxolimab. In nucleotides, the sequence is TGTGCCAGCACCCCCTACAATGAGCAGTTCTTC. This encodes CASTPYNEQFF.